These 11 T cell receptor beta chains were all obtained from the same sample, sequenced in a study of blood T cell repertoires in COVID-19. The table came from immunoSEQ multiplex PCR; TCRdb's copy has only in-frame clones and leaves some out. Among about 77,000 clones listed, 88% were seen once. What was sequenced was peripheral blood. These receptors originate from an elderly woman with acute or convalescent COVID-19.

In nucleotides, the CDR3 is TGTGCCAGCAGCCCCCTCCAGGGAAGGAACACTGAAGCTTTCTTT. It codes for CASSPLQGRNTEAFF. V gene TRBV14 combines with J gene TRBJ1-1, with TRBD1 as a possible D gene (5 bases). The V end was cut by 4 bases, the J end by 1 base, with 13 bases between. The germline CDR1 and CDR2 sequences are SGHDN and FVKESK. The CDR3 is 15 residues long.

The chain uses TRBV18 and TRBJ1-1; 8 nucleotides align to TRBD1. Germline CDR1 is KGHSH and CDR2 is LQKENI. Losses at the gene ends were 0 bases for V and 5 bases for J; bases not matched to a gene: 11. This CDR3 is 17 amino acids long. Here the CDR3 DNA reads TGTGCCAGCTCACCACCACAGGGGGAATTCTTTTGGACTGAAGCTTTCTTT. It encodes CASSPPQGEFFWTEAFF.

A few counts support this clone. The chain employs TRBV6-2 or TRBV6-3 and TRBJ1-6; D is unresolved. Trimming removed 0 bases from V and 9 bases from J, with 12 bases in between. Germline CDR1 reads MNHEY; CDR2 reads SVGEGT. The CDR3 consists of 15 residues. Here the CDR3 DNA reads TGTGCCAGCAGTTACTCCCTGGAGGGAGGTTCACCCCTCCACTTT. It translates to CASSYSLEGGSPLHF.

The rearrangement joins TRBV5-1 to TRBJ1-4, with D possibly matching TRBD1 (5 bases). The CDR3 has 14 amino acids. Trimming shortened V by 2 bases and J by 5 bases, and 10 bases separated the two germline ends. CDR1 is SGHRS and CDR2 is YFSETQ in the germline V gene. The chain's CDR3 is CASSFTGENEKLFF. The CDR3 DNA sequence: TGCGCCAGCAGCTTTACGGGGGAAAATGAAAAACTGTTTTTT. Complete variable domain (other parts from reference TRBV5-1 and TRBJ1-4): KAGVTQTPRYLIKTRGQQVTLSCSPISGHRSVSWYQQTPGQGLQFLFEYFSETQRNKGNFPGRFSGRQFSNSRSEMNVSTLELGDSALYLCASSFTGENEKLFFGSGTQLSVL.

This sequence joins TRBV5-5 and TRBJ2-1; 13 bases align to TRBD2. J was trimmed by 9 bases and V by 0 bases; bases with no gene match: 6. CDR3 size: 16 residues. CDR1 SGHKS and CDR2 YYEKEE come from the germline V gene (reference sequence). The CDR3 is CASSLAGTSGIGEQFF. CDR3 DNA sequence: TGTGCCAGCAGCTTGGCAGGGACTAGCGGGATCGGTGAGCAGTTCTTC.

V is TRBV5-6 and J is TRBJ2-7, with 9 bases lining up with TRBD1. From germline, CDR1 is SGHDT and CDR2 YYEEEE. J lost 2 bases, V lost 3 bases, and 9 bases had no gene match. The CDR3 spans 16 residues. The CDR3 here is CASSSSGQGNTYEQYF. The CDR3 DNA follows: TGTGCCAGCAGCTCCTCAGGACAGGGGAATACCTACGAGCAGTACTTC.

The chain uses TRBV6-5 and TRBJ2-7, with 8 bases identical to TRBD2. The CDR3 contains 14 residues. V lost 8 bases to trimming and J lost 3 bases; unmatched junction nucleotides: 9. Per the germline V gene, CDR1 is MNHEY and CDR2 is SVGAGI. The CDR3 DNA reads TGTGCCAGCGGTTTAATAGCGGGAAGCTACGAGCAGTACTTC. Translating it yields CASGLIAGSYEQYF.

This chain uses TRBV5-1 with TRBJ2-1; TRBD1 is a possible D gene (6 bases). The CDR3 is 16 residues long. V lost 0 bases, J lost 4 bases, and 14 bases lay in between. Germline CDR1 and CDR2: SGHRS and YFSETQ. The CDR3 sequence is CASSLAGQFDYNEQFF. The CDR3 DNA is TGCGCCAGCAGCTTGGCTGGACAGTTCGATTACAATGAGCAGTTCTTC.

The chain is built from TRBV18 and TRBJ2-7; possible D gene TRBD2, 5 bases. Germline loops: CDR1 KGHSH, CDR2 LQKENI. V was trimmed by 3 bases and J by 1 base, leaving 7 bases between them. The CDR3 is made up of 13 amino acids. The CDR3 nucleotides read TGTGCCAGCTCACCGACGGGATCCTACGAGCAGTACTTC. As protein: CASSPTGSYEQYF.

CDR3 loop: CSVRRGRGTEAFF. The CDR3 DNA is TGCAGCGTGAGAAGGGGGCGCGGCACTGAAGCTTTCTTT. The J gene is TRBJ1-1, the V gene TRBV29-1, with 7 bases aligning to TRBD1. Trimming took 6 bases from V and 4 from J; bases not matched to a gene: 8. The CDR3 is 13 residues long. The germline V gene has CDR1 SQVTM and CDR2 ANQGSEA.

V gene TRBV7-9 combines with J gene TRBJ2-2, with TRBD2 matching 8 bases. Germline CDR1 and CDR2: SEHNR and FQNEAQ (reference sequence). Trimming at V came to 1 base and at J to 6 bases, leaving 13 bases not matched to a gene. This CDR3 spans 18 amino acids. The CDR3 region is CASSLGATGTSWAGELFF. CDR3 coding DNA: TGTGCCAGCAGCTTAGGGGCAACCGGGACTAGTTGGGCCGGGGAGCTGTTTTTT.